Following are 30 T cell receptor beta chains from one sample sequenced in a study of CXCR3-negative and CXCR3-positive naive CD8 T cells. The TRB libraries of cDNA were built by UMI-labeled 5' RACE. TCRdb reprocessed the 5' RACE reads, keeping one entry per CDR3 protein, no DNA. This repertoire includes 130,000 or so distinct CDR3 sequences. The sample comprised naive CXCR3- CD8+ T cells from blood. Subset denoted: CD45RO-CCR7+CD27+CD95- naive CD8+ T cells lacking CXCR3 (TNR3-). These receptor sequences come from a human donor in good health. Some clones in this sample may be carry-over from other donors' samples.

The chain couples TRBV19 to TRBJ2-2; TCRdb's D call of TRBD2 is untestable without DNA. CDR1 LNHDA and CDR2 SQIVND come from the germline V gene (reference sequence). The CDR3 is made up of 16 amino acids. CDR3 protein: CASSISLSGVAGELFF.

The J gene is TRBJ1-1, the V gene TRBV29-1; TCRdb's D call of TRBD1 is untestable without DNA. Looked up from germline, CDR1 is SQVTM and CDR2 is ANQGSEA. The CDR3 runs to 17 residues. CDR3 amino acids: CSVDRAGGFDLNTEAFF.

The rearrangement links TRBV6-5 to TRBJ2-3; TCRdb designates TRBD1, a call that cannot be tested without DNA. CDR3 size: 16 residues. The germline V gene has CDR1 MNHEY and CDR2 SVGAGI. The chain's CDR3 is CASSYWRGPNTDTQYF.

The chain joins TRBV29-1 to TRBJ2-3; TCRdb picks TRBD2, but there is no DNA to check that call. The CDR3 runs to 14 residues. The germline V gene encodes CDR1 SQVTM and CDR2 ANQGSEA. The CDR3 is CSVELAGGPDTQYF.

This chain joins TRBV12-3 or TRBV12-4 and TRBJ2-7; the D gene TCRdb calls, TRBD1, cannot be checked with no DNA. The CDR3 extends over 13 amino acids. The CDR3 sequence is CASRGGAIGEQYF.

The gene calls are TRBV9 and TRBJ1-2. CDR3 length: 17 amino acids. Germline CDR1 SGDLS, CDR2 YYNGEE. The CDR3 sequence is CASSVARAGGATYGYTF.

This chain joins TRBV7-6 and TRBJ2-5; TCRdb reports TRBD2, a call that lacks DNA to check it against. From germline, CDR1 is SGHVS and CDR2 FNYEAQ. This CDR3 has 15 amino acids. CDR3 protein: CASSSLEAGEGTQYF.

This sequence joins TRBV9 and TRBJ2-1; TCRdb's D call, TRBD1, is unchecked because there is no DNA. The CDR3 is 17 amino acids. Per the germline V gene, CDR1 is SGDLS and CDR2 is YYNGEE. The CDR3 sequence: CASSLSGTGGPYNEQFF.

V gene TRBV7-8 combines with J gene TRBJ2-1; lacking DNA, the TRBD2 call made by TCRdb goes unchecked. This CDR3 has 17 residues. Germline assignment: CDR1 SGHVS and CDR2 FQNEAQ. The CDR3 region is CASSLGLAGALYNEQFF.

This chain uses TRBV29-1 with TRBJ2-7; TCRdb outputs TRBD2, but without DNA this stays unchecked. There are 13 residues in the CDR3. Per the germline V gene, CDR1 is SQVTM and CDR2 is ANQGSEA. CDR3 region: CSVVSGNLYEQYF.

The rearrangement joins TRBV15 to TRBJ2-3. Germline-derived CDR1 and CDR2 are LNHNV and YYDKDF (reference sequence). The CDR3 extends over 15 amino acids. The CDR3 loop reads CATSRDRTSTDTQYF.

The chain uses TRBV7-8 and TRBJ2-1; with no DNA, the TCRdb D assignment of TRBD1 cannot be verified. Germline lookup yields CDR1 SGHVS and CDR2 FQNEAQ. The CDR3 is 17 amino acids. The CDR3 loop is CASSNRWGRGTYNEQFF. The complete variable domain, with remaining parts taken from reference TRBV7-8 and TRBJ2-1, reads GAGVSQSPRYKVAKRGQDVALRCDPISGHVSLFWYQQALGQGPEFLTYFQNEAQLDKSGLPSDRFFAERPEGSVSTLKIQRTQQEDSAVYLCASSNRWGRGTYNEQFFGPGTRLTVL.

The chain recombines TRBV11-2 with TRBJ2-5. This CDR3 spans 13 amino acids. Germline CDR1 reads SGHAT; CDR2 reads FQNNGV. The CDR3 is CASSFIRLDDQYF.

The CDR3 loop reads CASSLAPSGATEAFF. V usage is TRBV7-3 and J usage is TRBJ1-1; the D call from TCRdb, TRBD1, cannot be confirmed without DNA. There are 15 residues in the CDR3. Germline lookup yields CDR1 SGHTA and CDR2 FQGTGA.

The genes are TRBV2 and TRBJ2-3; there is no DNA to check the TCRdb D call of TRBD1. From germline, CDR1 is SNHLY and CDR2 FYNNEI. The CDR3 sequence is 14 residues long. CDR3 sequence reads: CASTGERNTDTQYF.

V gene TRBV11-2 combines with J gene TRBJ2-1; TCRdb names TRBD1, which stays unverified in the absence of DNA. This CDR3 spans 15 amino acids. The germline V gene has CDR1 SGHAT and CDR2 FQNNGV. CDR3 protein: CASSSTGEPYNEQFF.

The rearrangement joins TRBV28 to TRBJ1-1; TCRdb gives TRBD1 as the D gene, but with no DNA this cannot be confirmed. CDR1 is MDHEN, CDR2 SYDVKM, per germline. The CDR3 has 14 amino acids. CDR3 amino acids: CASSSDRGWTEAFF.

The CDR3: CASSPSPYNEQFF. The chain links TRBV7-7 to TRBJ2-1; TCRdb names TRBD2, which stays unverified in the absence of DNA. Germline-derived CDR1 and CDR2 are SSHAT and FNYEAQ (reference sequence). The CDR3 has 13 amino acids.

The V gene is TRBV29-1, the J gene TRBJ2-5; TCRdb's D call of TRBD1 is untestable without DNA. The CDR3 has 13 residues. The germline V gene encodes CDR1 SQVTM and CDR2 ANQGSEA. CDR3 sequence reads: CSVEDSGGETQYF.

The V call is TRBV5-5, the J call TRBJ1-5. Germline V gene data show CDR1 as SGHKS and CDR2 as YYEKEE (reference sequence). The CDR3 contains 13 residues. The CDR3 is CASSLSPAQPQHF.

The gene calls are TRBV21-1 and TRBJ2-1; TCRdb outputs TRBD2, but without DNA this stays unchecked. TRBV21-1 is a pseudogene segment. The CDR3 loop spans 16 amino acids. CDR3 region: CASSPRGSGRYNEQFF.

The chain combines TRBV12-3 or TRBV12-4 with TRBJ2-1; TCRdb selects TRBD1, and the lack of DNA leaves this call unchecked. The CDR3 totals 13 residues. CDR3: CASTTGPRGKQFF.

The chain couples TRBV21-1 to TRBJ2-7; TCRdb outputs TRBD1, but without DNA this stays unchecked. TRBV21-1 is termed a pseudogene. The CDR3 contains 13 residues. The CDR3 sequence is CASSRDRVYEQYF.

V and J are TRBV5-4 and TRBJ2-2; TCRdb's assignment of TRBD1 cannot be checked, as there is no DNA. The CDR3 runs 14 residues. CDR1 and CDR2 from the germline V gene are SGHNT and YYREEE (reference sequence). CDR3 region: CASSNPGGTGELFF.

The rearrangement uses TRBV7-9 and TRBJ2-7. This CDR3 is built from 13 residues. The V gene's germline CDR1 is SEHNR and CDR2 FQNEAQ (reference sequence). The CDR3 here is CASSSPFSYEQYF. The full variable domain, its missing parts supplied by reference TRBV7-9 and TRBJ2-7, is DTGVSQNPRHKITKRGQNVTFRCDPISEHNRLYWYRQTLGQGPEFLTYFQNEAQLEKSRLLSDRFSAERPKGSFSTLEIQRTEQGDSAMYLCASSSPFSYEQYFGPGTRLTVT.

The V gene is TRBV7-6, the J gene TRBJ2-2; TCRdb's D gene call, TRBD2, goes unchecked for lack of DNA. This CDR3 region has 16 residues. Germline loops: CDR1 SGHVS, CDR2 FNYEAQ. The chain's CDR3 is CASSFRAGANTGELFF.

The chain combines TRBV12-3 or TRBV12-4 with TRBJ2-5; as DNA is missing, the TRBD2 call by TCRdb cannot be tested. CDR3 length: 13 amino acids. The CDR3 is CASSFEGRKTQYF.

The V and J genes are TRBV14 and TRBJ2-1. Germline CDR1 reads SGHDN; CDR2 reads FVKESK. The CDR3 covers 14 residues. The CDR3 is CASSPVDSYNEQFF.

The chain carries TRBV6-2 or TRBV6-3 and TRBJ2-7; there is no DNA to check the TCRdb D call of TRBD2. This CDR3 is built from 13 residues. In germline, CDR1 is MNHEY, CDR2 SVGEGT. CDR3 loop: CASSDGLAYEQYF.

This chain connects TRBV15 to TRBJ2-3; TCRdb proposes TRBD2, but this gene call is untestable without DNA. There are 16 residues in the CDR3. The germline CDR1 and CDR2 sequences are LNHNV and YYDKDF (reference sequence). This CDR3 reads CATSRLAGGGTDTQYF.